Presented here are 18 T cell receptor beta chains from one specimen sequenced in a study of early T cells in non-severe SARS-CoV-2 infection. TCRdb reanalysed the 5' RACE reads using MiXCR and keeps one entry per CDR3 protein. The repertoire consists of about 39,000 distinct CDR3 sequences, with 7% to 8% occurring once and the leading ten covering 7% to 10%. Sequenced: whole blood. These receptors originate from an adult who was a healthcare worker with PCR-confirmed SARS-CoV-2 infection or an uninfected control (not recorded which).

The table lists this clonotype with many counts. The V gene is TRBV20-1, the J gene TRBJ2-7; TRBD2 matches 8 bases. Unmatched junction bases numbered 9, after V lost 3 bases and J lost 2 bases. From germline, CDR1 is DFQATT and CDR2 SNEGSKA (reference sequence). The CDR3 is 15 amino acids. The CDR3 loop is CSASPLAGLTYEQYF. CDR3 nucleotide sequence: TGCAGTGCTAGTCCCTTAGCGGGGCTAACCTACGAGCAGTACTTC.

This clonotype has a count of ten or more. The chain joins TRBV12-3 or TRBV12-4 to TRBJ2-1, with 9 bases fitting TRBD1. Losses at the gene ends were 2 bases for V and 10 bases for J; bases not matched to a gene: 12. This CDR3 has 16 residues. This CDR3 reads CASSLYVGTGMGEQFF. The CDR3 coding sequence is TGTGCCAGCAGTTTATATGTCGGGACAGGGATGGGGGAGCAGTTCTTC.

This clonotype was recorded many times. The chain carries TRBV2 and TRBJ2-5, with 7 positions matching TRBD2. Per the germline V gene, CDR1 is SNHLY and CDR2 is FYNNEI. The CDR3 consists of 15 residues. Losses at the gene ends were 6 bases for V and 0 bases for J; bases not matched to a gene: 7. The CDR3: CASSRTRANQETQYF. CDR3 nucleotide sequence: TGTGCCAGCAGCAGGACTAGGGCAAACCAAGAGACCCAGTACTTC.

This clonotype was picked up a small number of times. The junction differs from germline at one of its ends, possibly a read error. This rearrangement joins TRBV7-6 to TRBJ2-3, with TRBD1 as a possible D gene (5 bases). Looked up from germline, CDR1 is SGHVS and CDR2 is FNYEAQ. This CDR3 has 12 amino acids. The CDR3 DNA reads TGTGCCAGCAGCACTACAGGTACCGTCTTCACATTT. Encoded protein: CASSTTGTVFTF.

The chain carries TRBV11-2 and TRBJ2-1; 7 bases are shared with TRBD2. The germline CDR1 and CDR2 sequences are SGHAT and FQNNGV. This CDR3 comprises 15 residues. The V and J ends lost 1 base and 6 bases, in that order; junction bases with no gene match: 6. The CDR3: CASSLVVGGINEQFF. CDR3 sequence (DNA): TGTGCCAGCAGCTTAGTAGTGGGGGGGATCAATGAGCAGTTCTTC.

This chain connects TRBV4-3 to TRBJ2-7; D not resolved. The CDR3 contains 13 residues. V lost 4 bases and J 2 bases, leaving 9 bases between the germline ends. Looked up from germline, CDR1 is LGHNA and CDR2 is YSLEER. CDR3 bases: TGCGCCAGCAGCCTATTAGTCACCTACGAGCAGTACTTC. This codes for CASSLLVTYEQYF.

The chain has TRBV1 and TRBJ2-5; TRBD1 is the table's D call, not checked against the DNA. TRBV1 is reported as a pseudogene. CDR3 length: 16 amino acids. The CDR3 loop reads CTSSHCLPLGQETQYF. The DNA of the CDR3 is TGCACCAGCAGCCACTGCCTCCCCCTGGGACAAGAGACCCAGTACTTC.

A few counts support this clonotype. The chain combines TRBV3-1 with TRBJ2-1, with TRBD2 identical over 8 bases. Per the germline V gene, CDR1 is LGHDT and CDR2 is YNNKEL (reference sequence). CDR3 size: 20 residues. The J segment lost 1 base and the V segment lost 2 bases, leaving 16 bases of the junction unmatched. CDR3: CASSQPPGLEGWGSYNEQFF. CDR3 bases: TGTGCCAGCAGCCAACCTCCGGGACTAGAGGGCTGGGGATCCTACAATGAGCAGTTCTTC.

The CDR3 coding sequence is TGTGCCAGCAGCTACATAGACAGTAACTATGGCTACACCTTC. Translation gives CASSYIDSNYGYTF. V is TRBV7-9 and J is TRBJ1-2; D is possibly TRBD1 (5 bases). V lost 4 bases and J lost 1, with 10 bases in between. Germline loops: CDR1 SEHNR, CDR2 FQNEAQ (reference sequence). This CDR3 contains 14 residues.

The V call is TRBV7-9, the J call TRBJ2-2; D is uncertain. The V gene lost 1 base and the J gene lost 0 bases, with 9 bases spanning the gap. The germline gives CDR1 SEHNR, CDR2 FQNEAQ (reference sequence). The CDR3 contains 16 residues. The CDR3 DNA is TGTGCCAGCAGCTTAGAAGCCAGTTCGAACACCGGGGAGCTGTTTTTT. It specifies CASSLEASSNTGELFF.

This clonotype was counted between two and nine times. The genes are TRBV5-1 and TRBJ2-7; D call uncertain. The CDR3 has 12 residues. The germline V gene has CDR1 SGHRS and CDR2 YFSETQ. Trimming shortened V by 4 bases and J by 5 bases, and 10 bases separated the two germline ends. This chain's CDR3 is CASSHTGHEQYF. CDR3 in DNA: TGCGCCAGCAGCCACACCGGCCACGAGCAGTACTTC.

This clonotype was recorded a few times. The genes are TRBV19 and TRBJ2-5; tentative D call: TRBD2 (5 bases). The germline gives CDR1 LNHDA, CDR2 SQIVND (reference sequence). CDR3 length: 14 residues. Trimming took 2 bases from V and 3 from J, leaving 10 bases between them. CDR3 protein: CASSIKTREETQYF. CDR3 nucleotides: TGTGCCAGTAGTATAAAGACGAGGGAAGAGACCCAGTACTTC. The full variable domain, with the rest looked up from reference TRBV19 and TRBJ2-5, is DGGITQSPKYLFRKEGQNVTLSCEQNLNHDAMYWYRQDPGQGLRLIYYSQIVNDFQKGDIAEGYSVSREKKESFPLTVTSAQKNPTAFYLCASSIKTREETQYFGPGTRLLVL.

This chain joins TRBV2 and TRBJ2-2, with D hard to call. The germline CDR1 and CDR2 sequences are SNHLY and FYNNEI. V was cut by 1 base and J by 5 bases, with 8 bases left in between. The CDR3 runs to 14 residues. DNA for the CDR3: TGTGCCAGCAGTGAAGGGGCCGGGACCGGGGAGCTGTTTTTT. Translated, it gives CASSEGAGTGELFF.

This clonotype was counted at least ten times. The CDR3 DNA sequence: TGTGCCAGCAGTTTAAATAGCGGGGGGAACTCCTACGAGCAGTACTTC. This gives the protein CASSLNSGGNSYEQYF. The genes are TRBV27 and TRBJ2-7, with 10 bases that match TRBD2. CDR1 is MNHEY, CDR2 SMNVEV, per germline (reference sequence). Unmatched junction bases numbered 4, after V lost 2 bases and J lost 0 bases. The length of the CDR3 is 16 residues.

This clonotype was seen repeatedly, ten times or more. This sequence joins TRBV20-1 and TRBJ1-2; no definite D call. V shed 0 bases and J shed 3 bases, with 8 bases lying between them. Germline CDR1 reads DFQATT; CDR2 reads SNEGSKA (reference sequence). CDR3 size: 13 residues. The CDR3 DNA sequence: TGCAGTGCTAGAGAGACCGCATACTATGGCTACACCTTC. Residues: CSARETAYYGYTF.

This clonotype appeared a few times. The chain couples TRBV12-3 or TRBV12-4 to TRBJ2-1, with 11 bases identical to TRBD2. This CDR3 contains 15 residues. Trimming removed 5 bases from V and 9 bases from J; junction bases left unmatched: 9. The CDR3 DNA reads as TGTGCCAGCAGTCCCTATAGCGGGGGGGCCGGTGAGCAGTTCTTC. Translated, it gives CASSPYSGGAGEQFF.

This chain links TRBV20-1 with TRBJ1-1; TRBD1 matches at 8 bases. The length of the CDR3 is 15 residues. CDR1 is DFQATT, CDR2 SNEGSKA, per germline (reference sequence). The ends lost 6 bases at V and 1 base at J; junction bases unmatched: 10. The CDR3 nucleotides are TGCAGTGCCCACCGCCCCGGGACAGGGAACACTGAAGCTTTCTTT. It codes for CSAHRPGTGNTEAFF.

The chain joins TRBV10-3 to TRBJ1-2, with TRBD1 matching over 9 bases. CDR1 is ENHRY and CDR2 is SYGVKD in the germline V gene. This CDR3 contains 14 residues. The ends lost 0 bases at V and 8 bases at J; junction bases unmatched: 4. The CDR3 region has the DNA TGTGCCATCAGTGAGTCAGGACAGGGGAAGGGCTACACCTTC. Translation gives CAISESGQGKGYTF.